The T cell receptor (beta chain) described here comes from a study of vaccination effects on CD4 cells after COVID-19. With regard to this clone: As yet, its antigen is unknown.

Subsequent to a culture period of approximately 11 days, CD4+ T cells were isolated. Two doses of either BNT162b2 or mRNA-1273 were given to each participant. TCRdb's copy holds only in-frame clones and misses some; the assay was immunoSEQ multiplex PCR. The sample contains about 47,000 clones, just over 70% of which appear only once. The sample consisted of CD4+ T cells from PBMCs cultured without peptide, taken after COVID-19 vaccination. The TCR originated in a human donor who received a COVID-19 vaccine.

The CDR3 region is CATSREAPRDEETQYF. In DNA form, the CDR3 reads TGTGCCACCAGCAGAGAGGCACCGAGGGATGAAGAGACCCAGTACTTC. V and J are TRBV15 and TRBJ2-5, with a weak D call TRBD2 (5 bases). CDR3 size: 16 residues. Germline CDR1 and CDR2: LNHNV and YYDKDF (reference sequence). With 0 bases removed from V and 3 bases from J, the gap between germline ends came to 14 bases.